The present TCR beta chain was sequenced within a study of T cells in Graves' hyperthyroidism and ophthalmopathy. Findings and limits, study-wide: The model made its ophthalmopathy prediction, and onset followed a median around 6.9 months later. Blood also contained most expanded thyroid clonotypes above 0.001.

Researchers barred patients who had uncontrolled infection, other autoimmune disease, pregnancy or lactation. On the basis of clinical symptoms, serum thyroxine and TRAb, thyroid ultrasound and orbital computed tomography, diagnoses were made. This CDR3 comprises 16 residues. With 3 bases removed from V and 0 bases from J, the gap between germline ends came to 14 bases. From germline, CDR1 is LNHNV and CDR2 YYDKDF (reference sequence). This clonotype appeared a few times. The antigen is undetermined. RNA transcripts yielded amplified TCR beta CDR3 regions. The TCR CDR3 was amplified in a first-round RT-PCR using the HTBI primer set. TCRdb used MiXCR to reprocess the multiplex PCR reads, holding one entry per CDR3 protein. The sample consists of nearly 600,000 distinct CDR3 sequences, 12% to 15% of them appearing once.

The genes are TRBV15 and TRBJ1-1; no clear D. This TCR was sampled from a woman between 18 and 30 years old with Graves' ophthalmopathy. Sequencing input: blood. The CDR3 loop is CATSRSPGLMNTEAFF. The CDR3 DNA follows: TGTGCCACCAGCAGGTCCCCGGGCCTCATGAACACTGAAGCTTTCTTT.